What follows describes a single TCR beta chain. The antigen remains unidentified. The study ran its PCR with 60 Vbeta and 13 Jbeta primers. The data were produced by immunoSEQ multiplex PCR, yet TCRdb's version contains in-frame clones alone and is incomplete. Counted here are about 150,000 clones, more than 60% occurring once; the ten biggest clones make up over 2.5%. These data are taken from a study of cytomegalovirus exposure and HLA in healthy donors. Across the study: Among the approximately 420 donors who were genotyped, roughly 85% fell in the genetic ancestry cluster that is associated with self-reported Caucasian donors.

Findings of the study overall: As a later analysis revealed, most CMV-associated TCR beta chains appeared HLA-restricted. Testing in vitro showed a few CMV-associated chains specific for CMV antigens. It was assumed in the presence/absence analyses that sequencing depth was roughly uniform across donors.

Germline loops: CDR1 SGHRS, CDR2 YFSETQ. V shed 0 bases and J 0 bases; nucleotides not matched to a gene: 1. The CDR3 extends over 16 amino acids. The chain links TRBV5-1 to TRBJ2-3; 10 positions agree with TRBD2. The receptor's source is a woman in her 50s in good health and CMV-seropositive. The source material was PBMCs. The CDR3 loop reads CASSLVTSGSTDTQYF. Here the CDR3 DNA reads TGCGCCAGCAGCTTGGTGACTAGCGGGAGCACAGATACGCAGTATTTT.